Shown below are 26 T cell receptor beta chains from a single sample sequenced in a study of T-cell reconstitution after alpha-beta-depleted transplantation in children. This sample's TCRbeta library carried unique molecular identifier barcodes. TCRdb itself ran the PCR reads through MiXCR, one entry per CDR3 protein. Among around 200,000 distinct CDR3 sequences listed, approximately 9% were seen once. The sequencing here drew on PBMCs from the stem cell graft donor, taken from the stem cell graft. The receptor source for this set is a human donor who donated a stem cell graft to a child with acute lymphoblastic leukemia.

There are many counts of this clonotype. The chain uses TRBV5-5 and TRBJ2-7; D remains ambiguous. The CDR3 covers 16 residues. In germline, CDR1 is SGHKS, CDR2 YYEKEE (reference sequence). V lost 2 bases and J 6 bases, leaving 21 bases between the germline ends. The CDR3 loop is CASSLQISTPNLEQYF. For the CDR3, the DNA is TGTGCCAGCAGCTTACAGATCTCCACCCCGAATCTCGAGCAGTACTTC.

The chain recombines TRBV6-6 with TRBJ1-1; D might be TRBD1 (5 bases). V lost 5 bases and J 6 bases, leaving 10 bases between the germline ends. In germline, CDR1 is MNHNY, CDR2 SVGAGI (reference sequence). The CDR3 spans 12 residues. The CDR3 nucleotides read TGTGCCAGCAGTCCTCAGGGTGCTGAAGCTTTCTTT. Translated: CASSPQGAEAFF.

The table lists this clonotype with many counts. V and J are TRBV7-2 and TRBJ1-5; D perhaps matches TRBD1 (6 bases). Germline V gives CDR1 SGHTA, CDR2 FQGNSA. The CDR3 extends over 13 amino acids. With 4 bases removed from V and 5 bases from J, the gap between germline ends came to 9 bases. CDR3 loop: CASSSQGDQPQHF. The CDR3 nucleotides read TGTGCCAGCAGCTCACAGGGTGATCAGCCCCAGCATTTT.

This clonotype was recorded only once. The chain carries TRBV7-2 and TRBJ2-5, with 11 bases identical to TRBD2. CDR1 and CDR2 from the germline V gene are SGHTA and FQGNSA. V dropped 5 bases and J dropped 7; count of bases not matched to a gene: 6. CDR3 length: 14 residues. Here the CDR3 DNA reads TGTGCCAGCAGCCAACTAGCGGGGGACGGGACCCAGTACTTC. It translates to CASSQLAGDGTQYF.

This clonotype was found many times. The DNA for the CDR3 is TGTGCCAGCAGCTTTGTGGTGGGGGCTCGTTCACCCCTCCACTTT. It yields the protein CASSFVVGARSPLHF. The rearrangement links TRBV7-2 to TRBJ1-6, with D possibly TRBD1 on 6 matching bases. The CDR3 is made up of 15 amino acids. CDR1 and CDR2 (germline): SGHTA, FQGNSA. V lost 3 bases, J lost 9 bases, and 15 bases lay in between.

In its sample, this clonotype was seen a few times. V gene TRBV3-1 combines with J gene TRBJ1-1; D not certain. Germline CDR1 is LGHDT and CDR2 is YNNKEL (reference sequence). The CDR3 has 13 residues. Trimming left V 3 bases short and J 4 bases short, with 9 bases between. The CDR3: CASSQGWSTEAFF. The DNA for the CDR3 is TGTGCCAGCAGCCAGGGCTGGAGCACTGAAGCTTTCTTT.

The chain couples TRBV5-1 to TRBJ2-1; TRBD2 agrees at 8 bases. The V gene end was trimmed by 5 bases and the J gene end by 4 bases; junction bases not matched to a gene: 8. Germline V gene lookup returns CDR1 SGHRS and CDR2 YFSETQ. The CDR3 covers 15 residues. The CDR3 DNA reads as TGCGCCAGCAGACGGTCGGCGGGGGGATACAATGAGCAGTTCTTC. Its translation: CASRRSAGGYNEQFF.

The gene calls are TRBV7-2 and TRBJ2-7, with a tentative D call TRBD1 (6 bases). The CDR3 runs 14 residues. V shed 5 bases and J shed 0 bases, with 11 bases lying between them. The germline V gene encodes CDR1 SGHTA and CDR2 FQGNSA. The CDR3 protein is CASSADRSSYEQYF. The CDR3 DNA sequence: TGTGCCAGCAGCGCCGACAGGAGCTCCTACGAGCAGTACTTC. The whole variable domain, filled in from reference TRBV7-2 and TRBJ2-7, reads GAGVSQSPSNKVTEKGKDVELRCDPISGHTALYWYRQSLGQGLEFLIYFQGNSAPDKSGLPSDRFSAERTGGSVSTLTIQRTQQEDSAVYLCASSADRSSYEQYFGPGTRLTVT.

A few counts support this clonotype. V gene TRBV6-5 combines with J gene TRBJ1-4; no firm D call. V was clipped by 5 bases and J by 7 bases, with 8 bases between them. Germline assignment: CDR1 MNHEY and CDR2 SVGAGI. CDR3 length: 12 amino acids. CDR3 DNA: TGTGCCAGCAGTGACCATTTTGAAAAACTGTTTTTT. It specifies CASSDHFEKLFF.

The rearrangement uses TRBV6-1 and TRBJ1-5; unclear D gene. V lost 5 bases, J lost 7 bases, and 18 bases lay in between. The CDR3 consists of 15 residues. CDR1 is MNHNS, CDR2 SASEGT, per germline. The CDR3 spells CASSPRAGGYQPQHF. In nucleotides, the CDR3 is TGTGCCAGCAGTCCAAGGGCGGGAGGTTACCAGCCCCAGCATTTT.

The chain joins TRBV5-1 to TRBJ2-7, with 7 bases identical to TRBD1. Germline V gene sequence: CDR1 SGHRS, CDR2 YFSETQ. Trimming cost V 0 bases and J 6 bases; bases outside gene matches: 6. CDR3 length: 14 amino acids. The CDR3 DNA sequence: TGCGCCAGCAGCTTGGGACAGGGAGCTCTCGAGCAGTACTTC. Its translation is CASSLGQGALEQYF.

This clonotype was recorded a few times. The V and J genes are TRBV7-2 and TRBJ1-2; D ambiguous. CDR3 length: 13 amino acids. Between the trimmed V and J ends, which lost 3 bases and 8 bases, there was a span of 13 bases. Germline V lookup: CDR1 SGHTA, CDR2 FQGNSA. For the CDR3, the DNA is TGTGCCAGCAGCTTTGTTACAGCTTTAGGCTACACCTTC. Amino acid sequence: CASSFVTALGYTF.

This chain's CDR3 is CAISEAGTGGRNYGYTF. The DNA for the CDR3 is TGTGCCATCAGTGAGGCCGGGACAGGGGGCAGAAACTATGGCTACACCTTC. The chain joins TRBV10-3 to TRBJ1-2; TRBD1 matches at 12 bases. From germline, CDR1 is ENHRY and CDR2 SYGVKD. The CDR3 length is 17 residues. V shed 2 bases, J shed 2 bases, and the junction held 6 bases outside the gene matches.

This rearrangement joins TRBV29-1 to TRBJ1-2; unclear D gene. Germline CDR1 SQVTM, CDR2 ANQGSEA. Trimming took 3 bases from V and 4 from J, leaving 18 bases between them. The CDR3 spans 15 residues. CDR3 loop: CSVDDDAGEIYGYTF. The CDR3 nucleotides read TGCAGCGTTGACGACGATGCCGGGGAAATCTATGGCTACACCTTC.

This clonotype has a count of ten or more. The CDR3 spells CASSLVGGAMETQYF. As DNA, the CDR3 is TGTGCCAGCAGCTTAGTAGGGGGGGCTATGGAGACCCAGTACTTC. The rearrangement uses TRBV11-2 and TRBJ2-5; weak D call: TRBD2 (7 bases). Deletions cut 1 base from V and 5 bases from J, with 14 bases between. The CDR3 runs 15 residues. The germline gives CDR1 SGHAT, CDR2 FQNNGV.

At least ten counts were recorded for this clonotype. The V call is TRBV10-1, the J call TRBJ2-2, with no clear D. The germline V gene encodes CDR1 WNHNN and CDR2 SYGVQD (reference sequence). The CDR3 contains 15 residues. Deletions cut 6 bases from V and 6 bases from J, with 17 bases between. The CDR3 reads CASRIRSSPPGELFF. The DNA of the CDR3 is TGCGCCAGCAGGATCCGGTCTTCCCCCCCCGGGGAGCTGTTTTTT.

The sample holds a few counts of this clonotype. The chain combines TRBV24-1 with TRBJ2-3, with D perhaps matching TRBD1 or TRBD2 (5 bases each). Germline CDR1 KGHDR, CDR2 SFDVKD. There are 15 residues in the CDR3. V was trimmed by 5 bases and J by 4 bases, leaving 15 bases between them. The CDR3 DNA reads TGTGCCACCAGTGTCCCGGGACCCAACTCAGATACGCAGTATTTT. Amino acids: CATSVPGPNSDTQYF.

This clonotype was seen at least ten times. CDR3 sequence: CASSQGRSQPQHF. CDR3 DNA: TGTGCCAGCAGCCAAGGGAGAAGTCAGCCCCAGCATTTT. The chain couples TRBV14 to TRBJ1-5; D not certain. Germline assignment: CDR1 SGHDN and CDR2 FVKESK. This CDR3 has 13 residues. Trimming left V 1 base short and J 6 bases short, with 7 bases between.

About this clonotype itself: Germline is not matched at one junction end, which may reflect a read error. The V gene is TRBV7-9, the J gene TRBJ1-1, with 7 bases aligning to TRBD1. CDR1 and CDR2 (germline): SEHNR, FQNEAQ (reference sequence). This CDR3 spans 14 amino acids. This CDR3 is CSSSLKGQSTEAFF. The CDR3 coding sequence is TGTTCCAGCAGCTTAAAGGGACAGTCCACTGAAGCTTTCTTT.

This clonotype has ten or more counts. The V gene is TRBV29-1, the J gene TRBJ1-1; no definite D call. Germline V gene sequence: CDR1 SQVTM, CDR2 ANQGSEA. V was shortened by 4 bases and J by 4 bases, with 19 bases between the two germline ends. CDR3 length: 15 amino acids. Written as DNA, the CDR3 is TGCAGCGTTGCGCGGTTCCAGGAGATGGGCACTGAAGCTTTCTTT. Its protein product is CSVARFQEMGTEAFF.

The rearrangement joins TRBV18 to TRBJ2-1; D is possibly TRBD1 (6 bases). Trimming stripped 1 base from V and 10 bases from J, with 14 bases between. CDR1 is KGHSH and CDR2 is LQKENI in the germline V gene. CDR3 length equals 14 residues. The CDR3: CASSPLGLQGEQFF. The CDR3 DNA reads TGTGCCAGCTCACCACTTGGGTTACAGGGAGAGCAGTTCTTC.

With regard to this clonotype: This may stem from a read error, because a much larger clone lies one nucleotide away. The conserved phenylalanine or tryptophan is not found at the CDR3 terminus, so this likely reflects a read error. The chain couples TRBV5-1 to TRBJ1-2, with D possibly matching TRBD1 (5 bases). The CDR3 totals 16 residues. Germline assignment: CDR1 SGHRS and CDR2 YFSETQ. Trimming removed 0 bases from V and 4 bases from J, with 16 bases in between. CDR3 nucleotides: TGCGCCAGCAGCTTGGGCCGGGCTGGGGGAACCTATGGCTACACCTCC. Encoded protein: CASSLGRAGGTYGYTS.

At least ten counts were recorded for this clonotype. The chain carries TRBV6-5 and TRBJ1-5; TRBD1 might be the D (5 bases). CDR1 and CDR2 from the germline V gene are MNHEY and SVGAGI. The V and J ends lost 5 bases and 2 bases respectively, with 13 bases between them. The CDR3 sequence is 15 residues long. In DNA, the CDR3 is TGTGCCAGCAGTCGGGTGGGGGGAGGCAATCAGCCCCAGCATTTT. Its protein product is CASSRVGGGNQPQHF.

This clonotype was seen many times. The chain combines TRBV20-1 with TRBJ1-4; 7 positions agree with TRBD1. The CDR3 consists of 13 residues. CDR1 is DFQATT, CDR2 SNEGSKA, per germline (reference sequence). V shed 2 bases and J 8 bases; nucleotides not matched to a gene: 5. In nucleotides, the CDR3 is TGCAGTGCTAGAAAGACACAGGGGGAAAAACTGTTTTTT. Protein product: CSARKTQGEKLFF.

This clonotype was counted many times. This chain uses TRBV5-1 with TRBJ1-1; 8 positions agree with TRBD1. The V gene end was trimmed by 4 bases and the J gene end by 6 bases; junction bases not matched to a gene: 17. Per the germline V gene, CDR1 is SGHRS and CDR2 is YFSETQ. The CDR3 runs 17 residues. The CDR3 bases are TGCGCCAGCAGCGTGGGCTCTCAGGGGGCTAACAATGCTGAAGCTTTCTTT. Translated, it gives CASSVGSQGANNAEAFF.

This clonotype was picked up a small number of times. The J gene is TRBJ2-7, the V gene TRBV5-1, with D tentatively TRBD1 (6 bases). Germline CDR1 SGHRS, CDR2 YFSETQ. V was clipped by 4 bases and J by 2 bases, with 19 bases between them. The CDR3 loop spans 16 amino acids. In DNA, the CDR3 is TGCGCCAGCAGCCCGGGACATCGGATGCCGCCCTACGAGCAGTACTTC. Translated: CASSPGHRMPPYEQYF.